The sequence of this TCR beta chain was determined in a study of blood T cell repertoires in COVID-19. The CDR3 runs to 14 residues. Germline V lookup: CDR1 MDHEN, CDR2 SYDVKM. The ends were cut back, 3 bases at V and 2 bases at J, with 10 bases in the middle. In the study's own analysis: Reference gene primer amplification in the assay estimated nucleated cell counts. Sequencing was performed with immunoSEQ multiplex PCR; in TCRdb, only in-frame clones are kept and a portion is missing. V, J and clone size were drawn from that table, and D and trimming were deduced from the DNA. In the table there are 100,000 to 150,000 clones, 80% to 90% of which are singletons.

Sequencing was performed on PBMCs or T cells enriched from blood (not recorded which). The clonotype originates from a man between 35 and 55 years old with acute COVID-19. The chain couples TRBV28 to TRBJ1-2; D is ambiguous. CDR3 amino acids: CASSLAAENYGYTF. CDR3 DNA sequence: TGTGCCAGCAGTTTGGCGGCGGAGAACTATGGCTACACCTTC.